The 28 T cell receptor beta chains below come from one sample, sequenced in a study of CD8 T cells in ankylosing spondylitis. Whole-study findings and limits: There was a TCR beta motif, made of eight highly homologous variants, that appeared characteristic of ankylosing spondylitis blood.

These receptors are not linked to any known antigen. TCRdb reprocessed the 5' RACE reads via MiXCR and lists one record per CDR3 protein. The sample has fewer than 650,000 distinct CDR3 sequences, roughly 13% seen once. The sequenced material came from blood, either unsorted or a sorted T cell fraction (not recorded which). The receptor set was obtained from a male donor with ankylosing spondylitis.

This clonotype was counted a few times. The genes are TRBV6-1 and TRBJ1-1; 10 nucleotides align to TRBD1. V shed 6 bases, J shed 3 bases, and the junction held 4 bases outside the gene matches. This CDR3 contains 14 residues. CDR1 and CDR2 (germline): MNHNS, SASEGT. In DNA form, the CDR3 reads TGTGCCAGCAGCCAGGGACAGGGGTACACTGAAGCTTTCTTT. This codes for CASSQGQGYTEAFF.

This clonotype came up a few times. CDR3 bases: TGTGCCAGCAGCTTGAGGCCATATGAGGGGCATGAGCAGTACTTC. Amino acid sequence: CASSLRPYEGHEQYF. This chain uses TRBV5-8 with TRBJ2-7, with D tentatively TRBD1 or TRBD2 (5 bases each). In germline, CDR1 is SGHTS, CDR2 YDEGEE. V dropped 1 base and J dropped 7 bases, with 18 bases sitting between them. This CDR3 spans 15 amino acids.

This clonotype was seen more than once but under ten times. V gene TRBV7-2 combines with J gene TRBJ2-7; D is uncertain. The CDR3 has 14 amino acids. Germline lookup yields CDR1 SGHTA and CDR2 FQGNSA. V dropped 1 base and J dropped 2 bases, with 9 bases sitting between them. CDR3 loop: CASSLDPAAYEQYF. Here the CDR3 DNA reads TGTGCCAGCAGCTTAGATCCAGCCGCCTACGAGCAGTACTTC.

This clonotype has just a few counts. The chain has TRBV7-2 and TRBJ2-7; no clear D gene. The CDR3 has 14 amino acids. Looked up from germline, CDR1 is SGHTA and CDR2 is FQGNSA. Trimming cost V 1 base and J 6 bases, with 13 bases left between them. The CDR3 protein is CASSLVRFESEQYF. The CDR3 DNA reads TGTGCCAGCAGCTTAGTGCGATTCGAGAGCGAGCAGTACTTC.

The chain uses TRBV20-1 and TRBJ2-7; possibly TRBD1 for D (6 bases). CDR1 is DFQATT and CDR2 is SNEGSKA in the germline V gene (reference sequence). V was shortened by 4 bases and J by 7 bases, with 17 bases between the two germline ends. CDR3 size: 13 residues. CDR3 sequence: CSAILSGTKEQYF. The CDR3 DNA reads TGCAGTGCTATACTTTCCGGGACAAAAGAGCAGTACTTC.

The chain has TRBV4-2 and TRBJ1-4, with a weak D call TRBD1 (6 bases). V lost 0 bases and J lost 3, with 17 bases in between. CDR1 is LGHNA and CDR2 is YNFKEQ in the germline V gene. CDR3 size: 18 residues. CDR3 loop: CASSQEIQTGTPNEKLFF. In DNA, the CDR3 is TGTGCCAGCAGCCAAGAGATTCAAACAGGGACGCCTAATGAAAAACTGTTTTTT.

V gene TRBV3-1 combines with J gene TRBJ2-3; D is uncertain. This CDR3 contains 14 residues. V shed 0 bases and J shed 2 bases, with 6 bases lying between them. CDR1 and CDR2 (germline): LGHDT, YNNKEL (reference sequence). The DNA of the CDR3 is TGTGCCAGCAGCCAAGATAGAAACACAGATACGCAGTATTTT. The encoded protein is CASSQDRNTDTQYF.

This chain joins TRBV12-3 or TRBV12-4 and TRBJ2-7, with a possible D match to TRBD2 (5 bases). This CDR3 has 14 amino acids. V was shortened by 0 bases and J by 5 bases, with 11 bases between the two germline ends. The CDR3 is CASSLAGDLDEQYF. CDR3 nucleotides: TGTGCCAGCAGTTTAGCGGGAGATCTAGACGAGCAGTACTTC.

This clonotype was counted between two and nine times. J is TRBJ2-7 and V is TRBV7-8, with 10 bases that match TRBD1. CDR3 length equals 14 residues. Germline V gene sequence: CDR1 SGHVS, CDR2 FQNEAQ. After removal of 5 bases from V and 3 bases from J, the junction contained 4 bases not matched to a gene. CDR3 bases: TGTGCCAGCAGCGGGACAGGGGTCTTCTACGAGCAGTACTTC. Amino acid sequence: CASSGTGVFYEQYF.

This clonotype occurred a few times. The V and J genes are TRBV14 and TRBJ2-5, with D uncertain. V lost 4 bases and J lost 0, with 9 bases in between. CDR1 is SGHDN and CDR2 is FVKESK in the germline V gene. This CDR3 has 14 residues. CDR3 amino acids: CASSPTRYQETQYF. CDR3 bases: TGTGCCAGCAGCCCGACTCGGTACCAAGAGACCCAGTACTTC.

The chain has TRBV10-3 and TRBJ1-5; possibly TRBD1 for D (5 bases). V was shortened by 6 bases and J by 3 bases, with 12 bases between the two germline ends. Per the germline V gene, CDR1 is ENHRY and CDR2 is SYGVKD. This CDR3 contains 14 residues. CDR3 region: CAISQWGSNQPQHF. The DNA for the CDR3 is TGTGCCATCAGCCAGTGGGGGTCCAATCAGCCCCAGCATTTT.

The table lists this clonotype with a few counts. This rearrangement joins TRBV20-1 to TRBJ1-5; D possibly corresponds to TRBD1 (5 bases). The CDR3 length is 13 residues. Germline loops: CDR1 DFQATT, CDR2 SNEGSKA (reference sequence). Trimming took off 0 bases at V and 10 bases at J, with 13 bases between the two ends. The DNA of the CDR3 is TGCAGTGCTAGAGATCAGGGCAGGGCCCCCCAGCATTTT. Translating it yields CSARDQGRAPQHF.

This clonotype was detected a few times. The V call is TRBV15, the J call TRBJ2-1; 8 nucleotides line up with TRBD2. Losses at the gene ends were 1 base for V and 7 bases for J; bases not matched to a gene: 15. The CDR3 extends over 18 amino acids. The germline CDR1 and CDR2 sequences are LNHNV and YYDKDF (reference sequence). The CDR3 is CATSRADDSASGLNEQFF. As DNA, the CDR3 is TGTGCCACCAGCAGAGCGGACGACAGTGCTAGCGGGCTGAATGAGCAGTTCTTC.

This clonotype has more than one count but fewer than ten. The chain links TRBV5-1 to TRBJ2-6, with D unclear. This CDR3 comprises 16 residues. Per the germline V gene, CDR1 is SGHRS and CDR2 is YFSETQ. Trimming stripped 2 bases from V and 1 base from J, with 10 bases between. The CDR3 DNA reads TGCGCCAGCAGCTTCCTCCCCGGGTCTGGGGCCAACGTCCTGACTTTC. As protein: CASSFLPGSGANVLTF.

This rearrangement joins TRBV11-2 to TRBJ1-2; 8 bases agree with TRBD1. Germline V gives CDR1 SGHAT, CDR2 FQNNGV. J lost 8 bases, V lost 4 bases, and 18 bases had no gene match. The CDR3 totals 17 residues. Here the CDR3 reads CASSSRLVGQALGGYTF. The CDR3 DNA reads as TGTGCCAGCAGCTCACGGTTGGTGGGACAGGCTCTGGGGGGCTACACCTTC.

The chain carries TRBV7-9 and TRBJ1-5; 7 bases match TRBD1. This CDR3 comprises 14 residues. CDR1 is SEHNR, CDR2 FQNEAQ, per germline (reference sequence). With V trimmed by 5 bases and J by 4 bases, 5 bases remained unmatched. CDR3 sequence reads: CASSKGQPNQPQHF. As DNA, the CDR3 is TGTGCCAGCAGCAAGGGACAGCCAAATCAGCCCCAGCATTTT.

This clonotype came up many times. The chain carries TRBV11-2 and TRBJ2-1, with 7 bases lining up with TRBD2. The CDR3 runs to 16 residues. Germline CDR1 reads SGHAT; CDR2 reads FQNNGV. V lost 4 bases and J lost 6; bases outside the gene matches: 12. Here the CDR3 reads CASSSQAGLPLNEQFF. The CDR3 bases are TGTGCCAGCAGCTCCCAAGCGGGATTGCCTCTCAATGAGCAGTTCTTC.

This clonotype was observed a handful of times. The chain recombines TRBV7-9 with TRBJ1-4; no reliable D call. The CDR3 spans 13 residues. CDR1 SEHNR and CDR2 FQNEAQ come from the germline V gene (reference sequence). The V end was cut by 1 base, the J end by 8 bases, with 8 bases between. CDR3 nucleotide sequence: TGTGCCAGCAGCTTAGGGGCCCACGAAAAACTGTTTTTT. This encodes CASSLGAHEKLFF.

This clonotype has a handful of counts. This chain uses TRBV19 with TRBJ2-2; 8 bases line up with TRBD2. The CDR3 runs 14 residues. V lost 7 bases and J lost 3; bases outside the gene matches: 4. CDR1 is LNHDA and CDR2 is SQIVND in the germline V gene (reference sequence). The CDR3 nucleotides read TGTGCCAGTACTAGCGGGCTTTACACCGGGGAGCTGTTTTTT. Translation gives CASTSGLYTGELFF.

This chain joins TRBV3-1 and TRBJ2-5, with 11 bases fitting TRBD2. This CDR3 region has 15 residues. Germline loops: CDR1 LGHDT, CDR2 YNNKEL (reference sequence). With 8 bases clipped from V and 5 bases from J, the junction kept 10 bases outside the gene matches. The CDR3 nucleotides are TGTGCCAGCGGACCCCTAGCGGGAGGTCGGGAGACCCAGTACTTC. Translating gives CASGPLAGGRETQYF.

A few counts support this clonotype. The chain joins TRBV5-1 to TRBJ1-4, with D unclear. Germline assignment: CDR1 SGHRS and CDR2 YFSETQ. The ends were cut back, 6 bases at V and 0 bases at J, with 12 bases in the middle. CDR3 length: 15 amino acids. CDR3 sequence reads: CASTGDFATNEKLFF. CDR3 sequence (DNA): TGCGCCAGCACTGGGGATTTTGCAACTAATGAAAAACTGTTTTTT.

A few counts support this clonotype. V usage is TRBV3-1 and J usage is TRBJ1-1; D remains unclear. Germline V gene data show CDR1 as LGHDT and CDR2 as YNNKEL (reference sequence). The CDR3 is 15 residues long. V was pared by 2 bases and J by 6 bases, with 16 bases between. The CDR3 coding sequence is TGTGCCAGCAGCCAAATGACGGGCGGTGTGTCTGAAGCTTTCTTT. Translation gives CASSQMTGGVSEAFF.

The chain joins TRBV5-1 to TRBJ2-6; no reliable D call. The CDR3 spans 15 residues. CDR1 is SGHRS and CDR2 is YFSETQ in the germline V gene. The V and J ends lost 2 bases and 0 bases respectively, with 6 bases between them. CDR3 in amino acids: CASSFLDSGANVLTF. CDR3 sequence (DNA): TGCGCCAGCAGCTTCCTGGACTCTGGGGCCAACGTCCTGACTTTC.

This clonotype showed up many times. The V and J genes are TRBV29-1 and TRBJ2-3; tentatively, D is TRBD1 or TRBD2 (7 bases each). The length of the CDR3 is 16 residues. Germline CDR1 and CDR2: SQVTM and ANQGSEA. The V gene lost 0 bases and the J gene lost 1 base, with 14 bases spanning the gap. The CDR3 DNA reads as TGCAGCGTTGAAGATCAGGGGGGAGGGCGCACAGATACGCAGTATTTT. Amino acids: CSVEDQGGGRTDTQYF.

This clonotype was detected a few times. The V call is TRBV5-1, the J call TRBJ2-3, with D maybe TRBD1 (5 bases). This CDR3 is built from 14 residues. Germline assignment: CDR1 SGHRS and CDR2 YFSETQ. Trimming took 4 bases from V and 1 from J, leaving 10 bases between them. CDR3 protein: CASSPMTGTDTQYF. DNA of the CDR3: TGCGCCAGCAGCCCGATGACAGGCACAGATACGCAGTATTTT. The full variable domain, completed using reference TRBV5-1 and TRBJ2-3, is KAGVTQTPRYLIKTRGQQVTLSCSPISGHRSVSWYQQTPGQGLQFLFEYFSETQRNKGNFPGRFSGRQFSNSRSEMNVSTLELGDSALYLCASSPMTGTDTQYFGPGTRLTVL.

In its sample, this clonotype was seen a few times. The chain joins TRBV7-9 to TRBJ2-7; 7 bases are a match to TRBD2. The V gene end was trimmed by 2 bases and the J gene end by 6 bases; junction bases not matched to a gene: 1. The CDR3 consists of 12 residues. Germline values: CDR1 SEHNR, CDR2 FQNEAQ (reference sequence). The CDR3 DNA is TGTGCCAGCAGCTTATGGGGGGGCGAGCAGTACGTC. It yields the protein CASSLWGGEQYV.

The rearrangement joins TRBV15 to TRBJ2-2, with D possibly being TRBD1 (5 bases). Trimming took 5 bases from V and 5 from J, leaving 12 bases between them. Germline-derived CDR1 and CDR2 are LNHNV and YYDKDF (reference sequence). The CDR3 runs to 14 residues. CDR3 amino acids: CATSGAYRTGELFF. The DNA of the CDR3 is TGTGCCACCAGCGGGGCATACAGGACCGGGGAGCTGTTTTTT. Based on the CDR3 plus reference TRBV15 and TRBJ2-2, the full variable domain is DAMVIQNPRYQVTQFGKPVTLSCSQTLNHNVMYWYQQKSSQAPKLLFHYYDKDFNNEADTPDNFQSRRPNTSFCFLDIRSPGLGDTAMYLCATSGAYRTGELFFGEGSRLTVL.

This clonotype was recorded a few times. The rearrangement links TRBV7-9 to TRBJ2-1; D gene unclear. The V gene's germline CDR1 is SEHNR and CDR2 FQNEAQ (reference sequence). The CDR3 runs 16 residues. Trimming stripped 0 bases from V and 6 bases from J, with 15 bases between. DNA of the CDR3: TGTGCCAGCAGCTTAGCTACCACACGGGTTTTCAATGAGCAGTTCTTC. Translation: CASSLATTRVFNEQFF.